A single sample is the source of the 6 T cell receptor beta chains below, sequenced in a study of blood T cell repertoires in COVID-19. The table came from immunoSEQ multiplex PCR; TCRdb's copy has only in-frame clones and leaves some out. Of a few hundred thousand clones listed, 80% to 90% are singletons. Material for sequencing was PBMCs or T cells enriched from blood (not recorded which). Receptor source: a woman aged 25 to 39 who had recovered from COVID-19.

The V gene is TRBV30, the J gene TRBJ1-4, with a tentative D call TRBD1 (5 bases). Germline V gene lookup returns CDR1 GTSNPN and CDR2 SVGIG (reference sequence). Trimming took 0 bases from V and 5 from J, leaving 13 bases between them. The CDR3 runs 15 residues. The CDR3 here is CAWSVGAGLNEKLFF. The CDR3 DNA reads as TGTGCCTGGAGTGTAGGGGCAGGGCTAAATGAAAAACTGTTTTTT.

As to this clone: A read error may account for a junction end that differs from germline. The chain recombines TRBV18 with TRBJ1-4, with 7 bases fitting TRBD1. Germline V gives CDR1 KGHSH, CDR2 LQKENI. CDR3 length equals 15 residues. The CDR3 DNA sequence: TGTGCCAGCTCTCCACTAGGGACAGTAAATGAAAAACTGTTTTTT. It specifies CASSPLGTVNEKLFF.

CDR3 in amino acids: CASSPQGRGTEAFF. The CDR3 nucleotides read TGTGCCAGCAGTCCACAGGGTAGGGGCACTGAAGCTTTCTTT. The chain combines TRBV6-5 with TRBJ1-1; the D gene is possibly TRBD1 (6 bases). Trimming shortened V by 5 bases and J by 4 bases, and 14 bases separated the two germline ends. The CDR3 extends over 14 amino acids. Per germline, CDR1 MNHEY and CDR2 SVGAGI.

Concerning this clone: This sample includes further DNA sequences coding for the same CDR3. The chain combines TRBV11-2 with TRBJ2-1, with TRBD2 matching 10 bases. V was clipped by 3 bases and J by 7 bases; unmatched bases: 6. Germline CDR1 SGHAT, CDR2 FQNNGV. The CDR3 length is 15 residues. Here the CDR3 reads CASSLERGGYNEQFF. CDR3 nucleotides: TGTGCCAGCAGCTTGGAGCGGGGGGGGTATAATGAGCAGTTCTTC.

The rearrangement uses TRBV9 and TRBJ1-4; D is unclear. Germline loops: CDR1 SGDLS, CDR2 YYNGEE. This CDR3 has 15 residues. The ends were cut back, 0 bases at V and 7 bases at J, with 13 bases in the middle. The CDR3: CASSVGARGGEKLFF. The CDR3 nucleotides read TGTGCCAGCAGCGTAGGTGCCCGAGGAGGTGAAAAACTGTTTTTT.

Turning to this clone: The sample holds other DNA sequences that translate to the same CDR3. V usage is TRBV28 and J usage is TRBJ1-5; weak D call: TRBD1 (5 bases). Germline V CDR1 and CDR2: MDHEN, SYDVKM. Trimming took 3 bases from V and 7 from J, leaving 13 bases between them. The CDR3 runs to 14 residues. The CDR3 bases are TGTGCCAGCAGTTTCGGGGGTGGGGGGCAGCCCCAGCATTTT. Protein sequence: CASSFGGGGQPQHF.